These 25 T cell receptor beta chains were sequenced from one sample in a study of beta chain features in type 1 diabetes. Study results and limitations: People with Type 1 diabetes carried modestly yet significantly shorter TCRB CDR3s in all four CD4+ subsets.

The entirety of the isolated RNA underwent reverse transcription, so expressed TCRB transcripts were sequenced. The method was immunoSEQ multiplex PCR; TCRdb's version includes in-frame clones alone and lacks a portion of them. The sample has about 230,000 clones; 16% are singletons. For these TCRs, the target antigens are not known. The sample was naive CD4+ T cells from blood. The receptors were sampled from a man in his thirties or forties with type 1 diabetes.

This clone was observed a handful of times. V gene TRBV27 combines with J gene TRBJ1-4; 7 bases agree with TRBD1. CDR3 length: 15 amino acids. The germline V gene encodes CDR1 MNHEY and CDR2 SMNVEV (reference sequence). The J segment lost 5 bases and the V segment lost 3 bases, leaving 6 bases of the junction unmatched. CDR3 region: CASSFLQDRNEKLFF. The CDR3 coding sequence is TGTGCCAGCAGTTTTCTGCAGGACAGGAATGAAAAACTGTTTTTT.

This clone was found a few times. The chain carries TRBV9 and TRBJ1-2, with no clear D. The V gene's germline CDR1 is SGDLS and CDR2 YYNGEE. Trimming shortened V by 0 bases and J by 2 bases, and 5 bases separated the two germline ends. The CDR3 totals 13 residues. The CDR3 bases are TGTGCCAGCAGCGTAGTCGGGAACTATGGCTACACCTTC. The encoded protein is CASSVVGNYGYTF.

The chain uses TRBV10-3 and TRBJ2-5; TRBD1 matches 12 bases. This CDR3 comprises 14 residues. The junction had 6 bases not matched to a gene; V was cut back by 8 bases and J by 5 bases. CDR1 and CDR2 from the germline V gene are ENHRY and SYGVKD. The CDR3, as DNA: TGTGCCATCGGGACAGGGGGCGGCCCGGAGACCCAGTACTTC. Encoded protein: CAIGTGGGPETQYF.

This chain connects TRBV18 to TRBJ2-7; maybe TRBD2 (7 bases). Germline V lookup: CDR1 KGHSH, CDR2 LQKENI. CDR3 length: 14 amino acids. V dropped 6 bases and J dropped 1 base, with 13 bases sitting between them. CDR3 residues: CASSRGAESYEQYF. DNA for the CDR3: TGTGCCAGCTCTCGGGGGGCCGAATCCTACGAGCAGTACTTC.

As concerns this clone: One junction end does not reproduce the germline sequence, and a read error may be involved. V usage is TRBV7-7 and J usage is TRBJ2-3; tentatively, D is TRBD2 (5 bases). CDR1 is SSHAT and CDR2 is FNYEAQ in the germline V gene (reference sequence). The CDR3 has 16 residues. CDR3 loop: CASSSLRGSSTDTQYF. In DNA, the CDR3 is TGTGCTAGCAGCTCCCTTCGGGGATCTAGCACAGATACGCAGTATTTT.

This CDR3 reads CASSVAGTGTYEQYF. The CDR3 region has the DNA TGTGCCAGCAGCGTAGCAGGGACAGGGACCTACGAGCAGTACTTC. The chain uses TRBV9 and TRBJ2-7; 9 bases are shared with TRBD1. Germline assignment: CDR1 SGDLS and CDR2 YYNGEE. J gave up 2 bases and V 0 bases, and 3 bases lay outside the gene matches. CDR3 size: 15 residues.

This clone was seen only a few times. The genes are TRBV18 and TRBJ2-3; D gene ambiguous. Germline CDR1 is KGHSH and CDR2 is LQKENI. The CDR3 contains 12 residues. V was trimmed by 2 bases and J by 6 bases, leaving 6 bases between them. The CDR3 sequence is CASSPLADTQYF. CDR3 sequence (DNA): TGTGCCAGCTCACCATTAGCCGATACGCAGTATTTT.

This clone was seen a handful of times. This chain connects TRBV29-1 to TRBJ1-1; perhaps TRBD1 as D (5 bases). V lost 4 bases to trimming and J lost 6 bases, with 15 bases between them. CDR1 is SQVTM, CDR2 ANQGSEA, per germline. The CDR3 covers 13 residues. The CDR3, as DNA: TGCAGCGTTGTCTTTCGGGGGAGTCCTGAAGCTTTCTTT. It codes for CSVVFRGSPEAFF.

The chain couples TRBV30 to TRBJ2-1, with D tentatively TRBD2 (5 bases). This CDR3 contains 17 residues. Trimming took off 0 bases at V and 1 base at J, with 16 bases between the two ends. Germline loops: CDR1 GTSNPN, CDR2 SVGIG (reference sequence). CDR3 amino acids: CAWSVGVLAASYNEQFF. The CDR3 DNA reads as TGTGCCTGGAGTGTGGGTGTTCTAGCAGCTTCCTACAATGAGCAGTTCTTC.

The chain couples TRBV6-5 to TRBJ2-6; the D gene is possibly TRBD1 (6 bases). This CDR3 comprises 16 residues. CDR1 is MNHEY, CDR2 SVGAGI, per germline. V was pared by 0 bases and J by 1 base, with 7 bases between. CDR3 protein: CASSYSTGSGANVLTF. The CDR3 DNA reads as TGTGCCAGCAGTTACTCTACAGGGTCTGGGGCCAACGTCCTGACTTTC.

The sample holds a few counts of this clone. This chain links TRBV29-1 with TRBJ2-6; unclear D gene. The ends were cut back, 1 base at V and 1 base at J, with 5 bases in the middle. This CDR3 comprises 14 residues. CDR1 is SQVTM, CDR2 ANQGSEA, per germline. CDR3 DNA sequence: TGCAGCGTTGAAGGGCCTTCTGGGGCCAACGTCCTGACTTTC. Its translation: CSVEGPSGANVLTF.

V and J are TRBV4-3 and TRBJ2-7, with 8 bases matching TRBD2. The CDR3 contains 17 residues. Per germline, CDR1 LGHNA and CDR2 YSLEER. The V segment lost 1 base and the J segment 2 bases; nucleotides outside the gene matches: 10. The CDR3 coding sequence is TGCGCCAGCAGCCAAGCTCTAAGCGGGAGTCTTACCTACGAGCAGTACTTC. Encoded protein: CASSQALSGSLTYEQYF.

This clone appeared a few times. This rearrangement joins TRBV29-1 to TRBJ2-4; tentatively, D is TRBD2 (5 bases). The CDR3 is made up of 15 amino acids. Trimming shortened V by 5 bases and J by 0 bases, and 14 bases separated the two germline ends. Germline values: CDR1 SQVTM, CDR2 ANQGSEA. CDR3 in amino acids: CSVLDGILAKNIQYF. Here the CDR3 DNA reads TGCAGCGTTCTGGACGGGATTCTAGCCAAAAACATTCAGTACTTC.

The rearrangement joins TRBV28 to TRBJ2-2, with D unclear. V lost 7 bases to trimming and J lost 2 bases, with 5 bases between them. Germline loops: CDR1 MDHEN, CDR2 SYDVKM. This CDR3 comprises 12 residues. CDR3: CASTSNTGELFF. In DNA form, the CDR3 reads TGTGCCAGCACCTCAAACACCGGGGAGCTGTTTTTT. The complete variable domain, with remaining parts taken from reference TRBV28 and TRBJ2-2, reads DVKVTQSSRYLVKRTGEKVFLECVQDMDHENMFWYRQDPGLGLRLIYFSYDVKMKEKGDIPEGYSVSREKKERFSLILESASTNQTSMYLCASTSNTGELFFGEGSRLTVL.

This clone was recorded a few times. The chain joins TRBV29-1 to TRBJ2-7, with D tentatively TRBD1 (5 bases). The V gene's germline CDR1 is SQVTM and CDR2 ANQGSEA. The CDR3 contains 13 residues. V dropped 2 bases and J dropped 4 bases, with 12 bases sitting between them. In DNA, the CDR3 is TGCAGCGTTGAACCAGGGATTGGGTACGAGCAGTACTTC. Encoded protein: CSVEPGIGYEQYF.

A few counts support this clone. The sample carries other DNA sequences with the same CDR3. The chain joins TRBV29-1 to TRBJ1-1; D unclear. In germline, CDR1 is SQVTM, CDR2 ANQGSEA. The V and J ends lost 4 bases and 1 base respectively, with 7 bases between them. The CDR3 loop spans 12 amino acids. The CDR3 region is CSVGQTNTEAFF. In nucleotides, the CDR3 is TGCAGCGTTGGTCAGACGAACACTGAAGCTTTCTTT.

This clone was seen a handful of times. The rearrangement joins TRBV9 to TRBJ2-7; no definite D call. V shed 6 bases and J shed 4 bases, with 17 bases lying between them. Germline loops: CDR1 SGDLS, CDR2 YYNGEE. This CDR3 has 14 amino acids. The CDR3 loop is CASNTDGLGYEQYF. The CDR3 region has the DNA TGTGCCAGCAATACTGACGGATTGGGATACGAGCAGTACTTC.

This clone came up a few times. The chain carries TRBV29-1 and TRBJ2-1; a weak D match, TRBD1 (5 bases). Germline assignment: CDR1 SQVTM and CDR2 ANQGSEA. V was pared by 4 bases and J by 3 bases, with 7 bases between. The CDR3 consists of 12 residues. The CDR3: CSVGRDYNEQFF. In DNA form, the CDR3 reads TGCAGCGTTGGCAGGGACTACAATGAGCAGTTCTTC.

This clone was detected only a few times. The chain uses TRBV5-1 and TRBJ2-1; D may correspond to TRBD1 or TRBD2 (5 bases each). Germline loops: CDR1 SGHRS, CDR2 YFSETQ. Trimming took 5 bases from V and 5 from J, leaving 11 bases between them. The CDR3 length is 13 residues. CDR3 sequence: CASRPGRDNEQFF. The CDR3 nucleotides are TGCGCCAGCAGACCGGGGCGGGACAATGAGCAGTTCTTC.

Only a few counts were recorded for this clone. The chain links TRBV30 to TRBJ2-1; D gene uncertain. This CDR3 has 12 residues. The germline gives CDR1 GTSNPN, CDR2 SVGIG (reference sequence). Trimming stripped 3 bases from V and 3 bases from J, with 6 bases between. The CDR3 protein is CAWSLSYNEQFF. The CDR3, as DNA: TGTGCCTGGAGCCTCAGCTACAATGAGCAGTTCTTC.

The gene calls are TRBV7-8 and TRBJ1-5; 8 bases line up with TRBD1. This CDR3 has 16 residues. V trimming: 4 bases; J trimming: 7 bases; junction bases outside the gene matches: 12. Germline V gene data show CDR1 as SGHVS and CDR2 as FQNEAQ. For the CDR3, the DNA is TGTGCCAGCAGCTCACAACCTACAGGGGGAGGGCAGCCCCAGCATTTT. It codes for CASSSQPTGGGQPQHF.

This clone turned up a few times. This chain connects TRBV29-1 to TRBJ2-1; D may be TRBD1 or TRBD2 (5 bases each). V was shortened by 8 bases and J by 0 bases, with 20 bases between the two germline ends. This CDR3 comprises 16 residues. Germline assignment: CDR1 SQVTM and CDR2 ANQGSEA. The CDR3 reads CSMGGWDPSSYNEQFF. The CDR3 nucleotides are TGCAGCATGGGTGGGTGGGACCCTAGCTCCTACAATGAGCAGTTCTTC.

This clone was picked up a small number of times. CDR3 DNA: TGCGCCAGCAGCTTAGAAGACGGGGAGCTGTTTTTT. It codes for CASSLEDGELFF. This chain connects TRBV5-1 to TRBJ2-2; the D is unclear. Germline V lookup: CDR1 SGHRS, CDR2 YFSETQ. Trimming shortened V by 2 bases and J by 7 bases, and 6 bases separated the two germline ends. This CDR3 comprises 12 residues.

The gene calls are TRBV29-1 and TRBJ2-7; 11 nucleotides align to TRBD2. In germline, CDR1 is SQVTM, CDR2 ANQGSEA. The CDR3 is 13 amino acids. After removal of 3 bases from V and 7 bases from J, the junction contained 5 bases not matched to a gene. The CDR3 DNA reads as TGCAGCGTTGAGGGACTAGCGGCGGGGGAGCAGTACTTC. Residues: CSVEGLAAGEQYF.

Only a few counts were recorded for this clone. The chain links TRBV29-1 to TRBJ1-3, with 10 positions matching TRBD1. Trimming took 4 bases from V and 4 from J; bases not matched to a gene: 10. This CDR3 comprises 16 residues. CDR1 SQVTM and CDR2 ANQGSEA come from the germline V gene. The CDR3 here is CSVGVWGQGIGNTIYF. CDR3 bases: TGCAGCGTTGGAGTTTGGGGACAGGGGATAGGAAACACCATATATTTT.